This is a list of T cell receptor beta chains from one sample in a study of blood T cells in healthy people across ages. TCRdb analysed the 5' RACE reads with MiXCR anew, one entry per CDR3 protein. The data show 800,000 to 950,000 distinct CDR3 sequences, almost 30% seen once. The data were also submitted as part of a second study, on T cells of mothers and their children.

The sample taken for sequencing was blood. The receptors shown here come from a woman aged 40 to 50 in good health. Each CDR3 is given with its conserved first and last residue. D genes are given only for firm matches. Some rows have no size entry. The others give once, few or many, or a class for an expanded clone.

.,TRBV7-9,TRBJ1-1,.,CASESTGTIRRLDTEAFF,TGTGCCAGCGAATCGACCGGGACAATAAGGAGATTGGACACTGAAGCTTTCTTT
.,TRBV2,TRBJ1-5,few,CASSDVLRENSNQPQHF,TGTGCCAGCAGTGACGTTCTACGGGAGAATAGCAATCAGCCCCAGCATTTT
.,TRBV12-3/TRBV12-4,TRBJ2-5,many,CASSSGLQGQETQYF,TGTGCCAGCAGTTCAGGACTTCAGGGTCAAGAGACCCAGTACTTC
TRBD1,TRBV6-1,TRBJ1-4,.,CASSKGQGATNEKLFF,TGTGCCAGCAGTAAGGGACAGGGAGCAACTAATGAAAAACTGTTTTTT
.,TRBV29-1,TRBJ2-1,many,CSVPGAVSYNEQFF,TGCAGCGTCCCAGGGGCGGTTTCCTACAATGAGCAGTTCTTC
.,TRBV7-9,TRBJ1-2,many,CASSLLERGGGYTF,TGTGCCAGCAGCTTACTCGAAAGAGGTGGGGGCTACACCTTC
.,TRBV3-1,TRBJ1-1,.,CASSQSTGQAFF,TGTGCCAGCAGCCAGTCTACAGGGCAAGCTTTCTTT
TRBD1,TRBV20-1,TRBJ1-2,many,CSATGTGGYGYTF,TGCAGTGCTACCGGGACAGGGGGCTATGGCTACACCTTC
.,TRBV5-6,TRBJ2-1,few,CASSLVDNKETQFF,TGTGCCAGCAGCTTGGTGGATAACAAAGAGACCCAGTTCTTC
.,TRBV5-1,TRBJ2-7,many,CASSSGPNYEQYF,TGTGCCAGCAGCTCTGGACCTAACTACGAGCAGTACTTC
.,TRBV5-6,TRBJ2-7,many,CASSRRAGADEQYF,TGTGCCAGCAGCCGGAGGGCAGGGGCAGACGAGCAGTACTTC
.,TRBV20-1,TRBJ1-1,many,CSAPSREMNTEAFF,TGCAGTGCACCGAGCAGGGAGATGAACACTGAAGCTTTCTTT
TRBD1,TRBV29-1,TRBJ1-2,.,CSGVTQGDYGYTF,TGCAGCGGTGTGACCCAGGGGGACTATGGCTACACCTTC
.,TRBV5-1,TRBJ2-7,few,CASSYPGVYEQYF,TGCGCCAGCAGCTACCCGGGAGTCTACGAGCAGTACTTC
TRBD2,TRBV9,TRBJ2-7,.,CASSPRSSGGLGEQYF,TGTGCCAGCAGCCCAAGGAGTAGCGGGGGCCTAGGGGAGCAGTACTTC
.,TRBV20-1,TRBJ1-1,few,CSARDHGNLMNTEAFF,TGCAGTGCTAGAGATCACGGGAACCTGATGAACACTGAAGCTTTCTTT
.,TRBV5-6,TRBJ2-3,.,CASSLVPGAQDTQYF,TGTGCCAGCAGCTTGGTGCCAGGGGCCCAAGATACGCAGTATTTT
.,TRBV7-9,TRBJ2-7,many,CASSQLRRGLAYEQYF,TGTGCCAGCAGCCAACTGCGGCGGGGGCTCGCCTACGAGCAGTACTTC
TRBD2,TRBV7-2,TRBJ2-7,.,CASLFASGDSYEQYF,TGTGCCAGCCTTTTCGCTAGCGGGGACTCCTACGAGCAGTACTTC
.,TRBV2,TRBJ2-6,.,CATKTDLKDSGANVLTF,TGTGCCACAAAGACAGATTTAAAAGACTCTGGGGCCAACGTCCTGACTTTC
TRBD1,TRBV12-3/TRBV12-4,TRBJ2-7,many,CASSTRQGYFSYEQYF,TGTGCCAGCAGTACCCGACAGGGATATTTCTCCTACGAGCAGTACTTC
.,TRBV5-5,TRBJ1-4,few,CASSQLPTGNEKLFF,TGTGCCAGCAGCCAATTACCTACAGGGAATGAAAAACTGTTTTTT
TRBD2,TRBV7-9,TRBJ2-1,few,CASSPRLAGTSSYNEQFF,TGTGCCAGCAGCCCCCGACTAGCGGGAACCAGCTCCTACAATGAGCAGTTCTTC
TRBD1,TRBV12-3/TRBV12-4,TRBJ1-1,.,CASNKDRASTETFF,TGTGCCAGCAACAAGGACAGGGCGAGCACTGAAACTTTCTTT
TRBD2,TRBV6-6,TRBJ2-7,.,CASRNGRGGLNYEQYF,TGTGCCAGCAGAAACGGTCGCGGGGGGCTTAACTACGAGCAGTACTTC
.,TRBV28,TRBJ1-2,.,CASSLWGSSSCYGYTF,TGTGCCAGCAGCCTATGGGGCAGCTCATCGTGCTATGGCTACACCTTC
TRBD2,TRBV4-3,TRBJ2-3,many,CASSQDRTSVKDTQYF,TGCGCCAGCAGCCAAGACCGGACTAGCGTCAAAGATACGCAGTATTTT